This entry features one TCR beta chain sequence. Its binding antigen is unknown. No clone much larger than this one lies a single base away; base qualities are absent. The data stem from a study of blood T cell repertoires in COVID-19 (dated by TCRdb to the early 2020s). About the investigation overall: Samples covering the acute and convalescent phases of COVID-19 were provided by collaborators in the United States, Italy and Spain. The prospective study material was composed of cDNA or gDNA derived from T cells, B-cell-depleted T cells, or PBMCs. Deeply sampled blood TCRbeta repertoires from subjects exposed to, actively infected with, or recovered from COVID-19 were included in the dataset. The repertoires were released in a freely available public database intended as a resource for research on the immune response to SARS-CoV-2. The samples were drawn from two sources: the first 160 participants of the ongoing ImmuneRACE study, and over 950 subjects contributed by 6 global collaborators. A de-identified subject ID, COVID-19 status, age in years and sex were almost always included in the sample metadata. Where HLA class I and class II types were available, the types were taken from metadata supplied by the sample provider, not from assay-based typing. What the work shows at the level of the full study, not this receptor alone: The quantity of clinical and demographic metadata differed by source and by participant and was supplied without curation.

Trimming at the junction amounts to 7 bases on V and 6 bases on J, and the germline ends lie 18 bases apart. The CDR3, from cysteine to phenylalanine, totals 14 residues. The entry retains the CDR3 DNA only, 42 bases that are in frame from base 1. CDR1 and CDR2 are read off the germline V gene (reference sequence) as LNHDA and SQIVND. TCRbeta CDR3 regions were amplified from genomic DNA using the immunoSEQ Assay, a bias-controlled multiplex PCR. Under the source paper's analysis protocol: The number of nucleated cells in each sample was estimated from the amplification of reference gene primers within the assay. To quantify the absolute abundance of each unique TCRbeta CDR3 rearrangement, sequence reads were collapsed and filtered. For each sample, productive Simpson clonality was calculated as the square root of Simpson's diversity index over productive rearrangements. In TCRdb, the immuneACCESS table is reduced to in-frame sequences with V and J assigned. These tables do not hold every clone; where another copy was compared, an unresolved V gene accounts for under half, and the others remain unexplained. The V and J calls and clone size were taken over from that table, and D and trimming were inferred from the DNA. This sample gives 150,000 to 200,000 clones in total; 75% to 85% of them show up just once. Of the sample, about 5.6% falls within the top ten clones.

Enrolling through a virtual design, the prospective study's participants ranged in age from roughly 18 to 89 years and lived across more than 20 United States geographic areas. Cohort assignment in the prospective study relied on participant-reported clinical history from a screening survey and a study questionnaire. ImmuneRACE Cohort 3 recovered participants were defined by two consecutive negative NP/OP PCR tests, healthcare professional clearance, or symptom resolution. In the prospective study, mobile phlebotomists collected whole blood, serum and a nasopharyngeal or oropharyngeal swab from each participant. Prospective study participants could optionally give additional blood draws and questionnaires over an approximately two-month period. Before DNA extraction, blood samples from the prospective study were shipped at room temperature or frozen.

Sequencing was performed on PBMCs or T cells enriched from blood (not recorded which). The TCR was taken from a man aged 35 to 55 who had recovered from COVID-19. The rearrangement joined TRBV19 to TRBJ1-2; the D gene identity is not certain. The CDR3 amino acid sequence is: CASKEGLRRDGYTF. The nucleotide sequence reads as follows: TGTGCCAGTAAGGAAGGGCTCAGGAGGGATGGCTACACCTTC.